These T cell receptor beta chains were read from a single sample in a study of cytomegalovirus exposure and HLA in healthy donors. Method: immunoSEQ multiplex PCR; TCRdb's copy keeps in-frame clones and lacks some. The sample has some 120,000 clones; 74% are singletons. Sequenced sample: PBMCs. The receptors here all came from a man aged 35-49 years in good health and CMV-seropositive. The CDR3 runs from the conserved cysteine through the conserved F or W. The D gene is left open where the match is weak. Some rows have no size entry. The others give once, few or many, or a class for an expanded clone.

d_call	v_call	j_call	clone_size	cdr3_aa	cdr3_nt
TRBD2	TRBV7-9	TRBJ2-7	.	CASSFGTNEQYF	TGTGCCAGCAGCTTCGGGACTAACGAGCAGTACTTC
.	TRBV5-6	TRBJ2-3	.	CASSLVRKPSTDTQYF	TGTGCCAGCAGCTTGGTTAGAAAACCTAGCACAGATACGCAGTATTTT
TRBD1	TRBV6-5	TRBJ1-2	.	CATGQGGDYTF	TGTGCCACCGGACAGGGTGGGGACTACACCTTC
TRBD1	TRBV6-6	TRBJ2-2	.	CASIPGGYPGELFF	TGTGCCAGCATTCCAGGGGGCTACCCCGGGGAGCTGTTTTTT
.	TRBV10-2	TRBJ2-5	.	CASSARETQYF	TGCGCCAGCAGTGCTCGAGAGACCCAGTACTTC
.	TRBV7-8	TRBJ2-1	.	CASSPRARNEQFF	TGTGCCAGCAGCCCCAGGGCCCGGAATGAGCAGTTCTTC
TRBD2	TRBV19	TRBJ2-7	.	CASSLTSGSYEQYF	TGTGCCAGTAGTTTGACTAGCGGGTCCTACGAGCAGTACTTC
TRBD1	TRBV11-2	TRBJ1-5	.	CASSLGTGVQPQHF	TGTGCCAGCAGCTTAGGGACAGGGGTTCAGCCCCAGCATTTT
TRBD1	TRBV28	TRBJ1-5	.	CASGWDRDSNQPQHF	TGTGCCAGCGGCTGGGACAGAGATAGCAATCAGCCCCAGCATTTT
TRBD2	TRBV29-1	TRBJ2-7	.	CSVSGGRSLYEQYF	TGCAGCGTGTCGGGCGGGAGATCACTCTACGAGCAGTACTTC
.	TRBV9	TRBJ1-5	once	CASSAAGTNQPQHF	TGTGCCAGCAGCGCGGCGGGGACGAATCAGCCCCAGCATTTT
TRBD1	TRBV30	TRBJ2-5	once	CAWSTSRTGRETQYF	TGTGCCTGGAGTACCTCACGGACAGGTCGAGAGACCCAGTACTTC
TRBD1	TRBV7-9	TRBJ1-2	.	CASSPRYPGQGAGYTF	TGTGCCAGCAGCCCTCGATATCCGGGACAGGGAGCTGGCTACACCTTC
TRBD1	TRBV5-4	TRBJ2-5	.	CASSPPPTGKETQYF	TGTGCCAGCAGCCCACCCCCGACAGGGAAGGAGACCCAGTACTTC
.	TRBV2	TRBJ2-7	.	CASSPSLVSYEQYF	TGTGCCAGCAGCCCCTCCTTGGTCTCCTACGAGCAGTACTTC
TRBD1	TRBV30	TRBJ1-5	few	CAWSRGTDSNQPQHF	TGTGCCTGGAGCCGCGGGACAGATAGCAATCAGCCCCAGCATTTT
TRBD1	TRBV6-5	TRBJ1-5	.	CASRDRGTRGAQHF	TGTGCCAGCAGGGACAGGGGGACCCGGGGAGCCCAGCATTTT
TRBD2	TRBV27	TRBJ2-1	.	CASTTTATSGIYNEQFF	TGTGCCAGCACTACGACGGCCACTAGCGGAATCTACAATGAGCAGTTCTTC
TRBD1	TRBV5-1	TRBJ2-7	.	CASSWGTEAVAYEQYF	TGCGCCAGCAGCTGGGGGACAGAGGCCGTCGCCTACGAGCAGTACTTC
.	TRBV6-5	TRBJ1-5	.	CASTPPGSNQPQHF	TGTGCCAGCACCCCACCGGGGAGCAATCAGCCCCAGCATTTT
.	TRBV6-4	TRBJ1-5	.	CASSDSRIPRGFFFQPQHF	TGTGCCAGCAGTGACTCGCGAATACCTAGGGGGTTTTTTTTTCAGCCCCAGCATTTT
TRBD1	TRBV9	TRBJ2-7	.	CASSEGQGSYEQYF	TGTGCCAGCAGCGAAGGACAGGGGTCCTACGAGCAGTACTTC
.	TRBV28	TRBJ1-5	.	CASSPKAVGPQHF	TGTGCCAGCAGTCCCAAGGCGGTGGGTCCCCAGCATTTT
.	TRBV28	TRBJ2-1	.	CASSLTYNEQFF	TGTGCCAGCAGTTTAACTTACAATGAGCAGTTCTTC
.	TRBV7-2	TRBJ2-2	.	CASSLGPGGAGGELFF	TGTGCCAGCAGCTTAGGTCCAGGAGGGGCTGGCGGGGAGCTGTTTTTT
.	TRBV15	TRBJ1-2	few	CATSRRPGGGLYGYTF	TGTGCCACCAGCAGAAGGCCGGGGGGGGGCTTATATGGCTACACCTTC
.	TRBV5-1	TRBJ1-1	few	CASSQDTNTEAFF	TGCGCCAGCAGCCAGGACACTAACACTGAAGCTTTCTTT